This passage covers 3 T cell receptor beta chains from one sample sequenced in a study of T cells in Graves' hyperthyroidism and ophthalmopathy. Amplification of TCR beta CDR3 regions was performed using RNA transcripts as template. TCR CDR3 underwent first-round RT-PCR with the HTBI primer set. In TCRdb, the multiplex PCR reads were re-called with MiXCR into one record per CDR3 protein. The repertoire includes some 370,000 distinct CDR3 sequences, more than 12% of them detected once, and around 28% sits in the top ten. Sequenced material: blood. The receptors were gathered from a man aged 45-60 years with Graves' ophthalmopathy.

This clonotype was seen ten or more times. J is TRBJ1-5 and V is TRBV5-1; no clear D. This CDR3 has 13 amino acids. Germline loops: CDR1 SGHRS, CDR2 YFSETQ. Trimming pared 4 bases from V and 5 bases from J, leaving 10 bases between. The CDR3 reads CASSPLGDQPQHF. The CDR3, as DNA: TGCGCCAGCAGCCCCCTCGGAGATCAGCCCCAGCATTTT.

This clonotype was seen at least ten times. This chain links TRBV5-1 with TRBJ2-5; TRBD1 is a possible D gene (6 bases). Germline loops: CDR1 SGHRS, CDR2 YFSETQ. The V and J ends lost 1 base and 5 bases respectively, with 15 bases between them. The CDR3 extends over 15 amino acids. The CDR3 DNA is TGCGCCAGCAGCTTGACGTTACAGGGTTACGAGACCCAGTACTTC. It yields the protein CASSLTLQGYETQYF.

The rearrangement joins TRBV5-1 to TRBJ2-5; 7 nucleotides line up with TRBD1. V was clipped by 3 bases and J by 4 bases; unmatched bases: 0. The CDR3 length is 12 residues. Germline V gene lookup returns CDR1 SGHRS and CDR2 YFSETQ. The CDR3 protein is CASSWDRETQYF. CDR3 DNA sequence: TGCGCCAGCAGCTGGGACAGAGAGACCCAGTACTTC. Full variable domain (outside the CDR3, taken from reference TRBV5-1 and TRBJ2-5): KAGVTQTPRYLIKTRGQQVTLSCSPISGHRSVSWYQQTPGQGLQFLFEYFSETQRNKGNFPGRFSGRQFSNSRSEMNVSTLELGDSALYLCASSWDRETQYFGPGTRLLVL.